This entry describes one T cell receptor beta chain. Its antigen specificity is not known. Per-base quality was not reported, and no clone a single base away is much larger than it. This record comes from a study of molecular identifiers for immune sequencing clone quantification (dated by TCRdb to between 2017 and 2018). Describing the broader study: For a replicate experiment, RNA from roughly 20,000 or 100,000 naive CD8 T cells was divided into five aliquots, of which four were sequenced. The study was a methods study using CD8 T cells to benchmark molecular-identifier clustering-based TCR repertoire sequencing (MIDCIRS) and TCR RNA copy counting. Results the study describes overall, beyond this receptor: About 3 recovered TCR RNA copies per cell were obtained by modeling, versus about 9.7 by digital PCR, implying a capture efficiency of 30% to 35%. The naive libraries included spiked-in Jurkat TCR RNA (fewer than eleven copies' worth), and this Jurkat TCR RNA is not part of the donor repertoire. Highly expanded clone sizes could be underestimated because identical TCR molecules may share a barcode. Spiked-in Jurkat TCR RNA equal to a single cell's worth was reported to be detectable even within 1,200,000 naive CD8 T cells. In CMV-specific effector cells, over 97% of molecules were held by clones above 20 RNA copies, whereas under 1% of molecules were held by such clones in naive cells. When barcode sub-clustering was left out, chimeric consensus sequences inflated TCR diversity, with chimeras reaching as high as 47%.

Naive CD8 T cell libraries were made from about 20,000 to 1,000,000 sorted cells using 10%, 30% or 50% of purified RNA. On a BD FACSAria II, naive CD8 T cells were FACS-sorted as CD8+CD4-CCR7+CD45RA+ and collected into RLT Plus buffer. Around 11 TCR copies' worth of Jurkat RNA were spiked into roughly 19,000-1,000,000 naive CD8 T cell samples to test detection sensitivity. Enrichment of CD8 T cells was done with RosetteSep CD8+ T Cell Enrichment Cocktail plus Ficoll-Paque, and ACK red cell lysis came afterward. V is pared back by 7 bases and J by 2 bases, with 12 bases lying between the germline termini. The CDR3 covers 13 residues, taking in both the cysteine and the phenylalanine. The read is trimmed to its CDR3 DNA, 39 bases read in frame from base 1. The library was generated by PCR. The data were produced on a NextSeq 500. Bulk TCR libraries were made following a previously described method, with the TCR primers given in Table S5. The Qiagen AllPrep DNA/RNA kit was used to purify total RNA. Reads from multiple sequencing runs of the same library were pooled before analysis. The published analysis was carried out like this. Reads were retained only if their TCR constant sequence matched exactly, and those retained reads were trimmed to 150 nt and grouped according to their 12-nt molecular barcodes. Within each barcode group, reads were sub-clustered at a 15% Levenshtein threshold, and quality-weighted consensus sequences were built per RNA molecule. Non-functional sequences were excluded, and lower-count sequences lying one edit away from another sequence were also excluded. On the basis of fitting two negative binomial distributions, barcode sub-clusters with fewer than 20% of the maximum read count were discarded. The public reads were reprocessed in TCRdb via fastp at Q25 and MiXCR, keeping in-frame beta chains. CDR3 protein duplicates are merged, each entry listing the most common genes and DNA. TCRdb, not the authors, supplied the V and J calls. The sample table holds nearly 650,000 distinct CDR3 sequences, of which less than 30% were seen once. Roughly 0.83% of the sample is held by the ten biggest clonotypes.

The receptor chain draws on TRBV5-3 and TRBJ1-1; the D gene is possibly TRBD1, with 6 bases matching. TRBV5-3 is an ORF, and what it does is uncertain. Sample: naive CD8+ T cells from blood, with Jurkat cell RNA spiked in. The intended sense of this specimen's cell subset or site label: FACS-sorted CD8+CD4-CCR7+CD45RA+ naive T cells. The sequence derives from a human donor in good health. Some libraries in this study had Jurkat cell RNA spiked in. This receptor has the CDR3 CARDADRNTEAFF. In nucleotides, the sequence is TGTGCCAGAGACGCGGACAGAAACACTGAAGCTTTCTTT.